These 8 T cell receptor beta chains originate from one sample sequenced in a study of blood T cell repertoires in COVID-19. Profiling relied on immunoSEQ multiplex PCR, and the TCRdb table lists in-frame clones only, not all of them. The table shows fewer than 350,000 clones, with roughly 85% occurring only once. Sequenced material: PBMCs or T cells enriched from blood (not recorded which). The receptors derive from a woman between 50 and 59 years old who had recovered from COVID-19.

This clone was observed a single time. The chain couples TRBV6-4 to TRBJ2-3; TRBD1 might be the D (5 bases). CDR1 is MRHNA and CDR2 is SNTAGT in the germline V gene. The CDR3 has 13 residues. Trimming cost V 4 bases and J 7 bases, with 12 bases left between them. The CDR3 DNA is TGTGCCAGCAGTGCAAACCAGGGTAATACGCAGTATTTT. Translating gives CASSANQGNTQYF.

The chain is built from TRBV28 and TRBJ1-2; maybe TRBD1 (5 bases). Germline assignment: CDR1 MDHEN and CDR2 SYDVKM. The CDR3 covers 15 residues. Between the trimmed V and J ends, which lost 6 bases and 5 bases, there was a span of 19 bases. As DNA, the CDR3 is TGTGCCAGCAGACCTGCCACCGGCAGGGAATATGGCTACACCTTC. Amino acids: CASRPATGREYGYTF.

V gene TRBV6-1 combines with J gene TRBJ2-1, with TRBD2 matching over 8 bases. Germline lookup yields CDR1 MNHNS and CDR2 SASEGT. The CDR3 is 15 amino acids. J was trimmed by 5 bases and V by 3 bases; bases with no gene match: 6. CDR3 region: CASSDRGGSNNEQFF. CDR3 DNA: TGTGCCAGCAGTGACCGGGGGGGTTCCAACAATGAGCAGTTCTTC.

The chain joins TRBV10-2 to TRBJ1-1, with 7 positions matching TRBD1. From germline, CDR1 is WSHSY and CDR2 SAAADI. The CDR3 contains 13 residues. With V trimmed by 7 bases and J by 7 bases, 9 bases remained unmatched. This chain's CDR3 is CASKKNRGLEAFF. CDR3 nucleotide sequence: TGCGCCAGCAAAAAAAACAGGGGACTTGAAGCTTTCTTT.

The V call is TRBV30, the J call TRBJ1-2, with D unclear. CDR1 GTSNPN and CDR2 SVGIG come from the germline V gene (reference sequence). The CDR3 has 12 amino acids. V was cut by 7 bases and J by 5 bases, with 14 bases left in between. This CDR3 is CAFGLRQYGYTF. CDR3 in DNA: TGTGCCTTCGGACTCCGGCAATATGGCTACACCTTC.

The chain couples TRBV30 to TRBJ1-1, with 7 bases lining up with TRBD1. Germline trimming cut 2 bases from V and 0 bases from J; bases unmatched to any gene: 3. Germline CDR1 GTSNPN, CDR2 SVGIG (reference sequence). The CDR3 loop spans 14 amino acids. Here the CDR3 DNA reads TGTGCCTGGAGTATGACAGGGCTGAACACTGAAGCTTTCTTT. Amino acid sequence: CAWSMTGLNTEAFF.

The table lists this clone with a few counts. The genes are TRBV6-2 or TRBV6-3 and TRBJ2-7; D gene ambiguous. The CDR3 consists of 15 residues. Germline V gene data show CDR1 as MNHEY and CDR2 as SVGEGT. V lost 2 bases, J lost 0 bases, and 11 bases lay in between. CDR3 coding DNA: TGTGCCAGCAGTTACGTCGGTCCTCCCTCCTACGAGCAGTACTTC. Its translation: CASSYVGPPSYEQYF.

This rearrangement joins TRBV19 to TRBJ2-5; D uncertain. This CDR3 is built from 13 residues. CDR1 is LNHDA and CDR2 is SQIVND in the germline V gene (reference sequence). Trimming shortened V by 3 bases and J by 1 base, and 6 bases separated the two germline ends. The CDR3, as DNA: TGTGCCAGTAGTATCAAGCCCCAAGAGACCCAGTACTTC. Amino acids: CASSIKPQETQYF.